These 19 T cell receptor beta chains were all obtained from the same sample, sequenced in a study of cytomegalovirus exposure and HLA in healthy donors. Primers for the PCR totalled 60 Vbeta and 13 Jbeta. Sequencing was performed with immunoSEQ multiplex PCR; in TCRdb, only in-frame clones are kept and a portion is missing. The sample contains 150,000 or so clones, about 83% of which appear only once. The sample taken for sequencing was PBMCs. These receptors originate from a man aged 40-49 years in good health and CMV-seropositive.

In this sample, this clone turned up a few times. The chain is built from TRBV4-2 and TRBJ2-6; the D gene is possibly TRBD1 (6 bases). Between the trimmed V and J ends, which lost 0 bases and 2 bases, there was a span of 8 bases. CDR3 size: 16 residues. From germline, CDR1 is LGHNA and CDR2 YNFKEQ. CDR3 amino acids: CASSQDGGAGANVLTF. CDR3 nucleotide sequence: TGTGCCAGCAGCCAAGATGGGGGCGCTGGGGCCAACGTCCTGACTTTC.

The rearrangement uses TRBV7-6 and TRBJ2-7, with 7 nucleotides matching TRBD1. Germline V gene sequence: CDR1 SGHVS, CDR2 FNYEAQ. The CDR3 extends over 16 amino acids. After removal of 7 bases from V and 3 bases from J, the junction contained 15 bases not matched to a gene. The CDR3 DNA reads TGTGCCAGCACCGCCGGGGAGCTAGGGGGCAACTACGAGCAGTACTTC. It is translated as CASTAGELGGNYEQYF.

The chain has TRBV5-4 and TRBJ2-1, with 7 bases matching TRBD2. The CDR3 contains 16 residues. V shed 0 bases, J shed 5 bases, and the junction held 8 bases outside the gene matches. The germline V gene encodes CDR1 SGHNT and CDR2 YYREEE (reference sequence). The CDR3, as DNA: TGTGCCAGCAGCTTGGACGGACTAGTGCAAAACAATGAGCAGTTCTTC. It encodes CASSLDGLVQNNEQFF.

The rearrangement joins TRBV5-1 to TRBJ1-3; D is undetermined. The CDR3 runs to 14 residues. Trimming took off 4 bases at V and 0 bases at J, with 8 bases between the two ends. Germline lookup yields CDR1 SGHRS and CDR2 YFSETQ. The CDR3, as DNA: TGCGCCAGCAGCCCGGGGAGCTCTGGAAACACCATATATTTT. It codes for CASSPGSSGNTIYF.

This clone was detected only a few times. The V gene is TRBV11-2, the J gene TRBJ2-7; the D is unclear. The V end was cut by 1 base, the J end by 4 bases, with 8 bases between. The germline V gene has CDR1 SGHAT and CDR2 FQNNGV. The CDR3 spans 13 residues. CDR3: CASSLGAEYEQYF. CDR3 DNA sequence: TGTGCCAGCAGCTTAGGGGCTGAATACGAGCAGTACTTC.

This clone was observed once. V usage is TRBV28 and J usage is TRBJ1-5; D perhaps matches TRBD1 (6 bases). CDR3 length: 15 amino acids. Germline CDR1 is MDHEN and CDR2 is SYDVKM. Trimming removed 5 bases from V and 2 bases from J, with 13 bases in between. The CDR3 spells CASSVGRTGNQPQHF. CDR3 coding DNA: TGTGCCAGCAGTGTCGGGAGGACAGGCAATCAGCCCCAGCATTTT.

Concerning this clone: A junction end diverges from the germline sequence, so it may reflect a read error. The J gene is TRBJ2-1, the V gene TRBV7-9; TRBD2 aligns across 10 bases. Germline values: CDR1 SEHNR, CDR2 FQNEAQ (reference sequence). The CDR3 totals 12 residues. The CDR3 here is CASSSDDSGRLF. Written as DNA, the CDR3 is TGTGCCAGCAGCTCCGATGATAGCGGGAGGCTCTTC.

The chain employs TRBV5-1 and TRBJ2-1, with TRBD1 as a possible D gene (6 bases). CDR3 size: 15 residues. V shed 4 bases and J shed 3 bases, with 14 bases lying between them. Germline V gene lookup returns CDR1 SGHRS and CDR2 YFSETQ. Here the CDR3 reads CASSALQGFYNEQFF. As DNA, the CDR3 is TGCGCCAGCAGCGCCCTACAGGGCTTCTACAATGAGCAGTTCTTC.

This clone was counted only a few times. This chain joins TRBV5-5 and TRBJ2-7; no definite D call. Germline lookup yields CDR1 SGHKS and CDR2 YYEKEE (reference sequence). The V end lost 4 bases, the J end lost 0 bases, and 8 bases lay between the germline ends. The CDR3 spans 13 residues. CDR3 DNA sequence: TGTGCCAGCAGCCCCGGTAGCTCCTACGAGCAGTACTTC. Residues: CASSPGSSYEQYF. Drawing the rest from reference TRBV5-5 and TRBJ2-7, the complete variable domain is DAGVTQSPTHLIKTRGQQVTLRCSPISGHKSVSWYQQVLGQGPQFIFQYYEKEERGRGNFPDRFSARQFPNYSSELNVNALLLGDSALYLCASSPGSSYEQYFGPGTRLTVT.

Comment on this clone: Other nucleotide sequences in the sample specify the same CDR3. This chain connects TRBV6-6 to TRBJ2-7, with D possibly TRBD2 on 6 matching bases. Germline loops: CDR1 MNHNY, CDR2 SVGAGI (reference sequence). CDR3 length equals 13 residues. V lost 2 bases and J lost 4, with 9 bases in between. The CDR3 DNA is TGTGCCAGCAGTTACCCGGGGACTTACGAGCAGTACTTC. Amino acids: CASSYPGTYEQYF.

The rearrangement links TRBV28 to TRBJ1-1; D not resolved. V was shortened by 7 bases and J by 1 base, with 34 bases between the two germline ends. CDR1 MDHEN and CDR2 SYDVKM come from the germline V gene. The CDR3 consists of 21 residues. Here the CDR3 reads CASIYSSFYRNPRNSNTEAFF. The CDR3 region has the DNA TGTGCCAGCATCTATTCCTCGTTCTACAGAAACCCCAGGAATTCGAACACTGAAGCTTTCTTT. The variable domain in full, with the rest retrieved from reference TRBV28 and TRBJ1-1, is DVKVTQSSRYLVKRTGEKVFLECVQDMDHENMFWYRQDPGLGLRLIYFSYDVKMKEKGDIPEGYSVSREKKERFSLILESASTNQTSMYLCASIYSSFYRNPRNSNTEAFFGQGTRLTVV.

This chain joins TRBV5-1 and TRBJ2-5; 15 nucleotides match TRBD2. The germline CDR1 and CDR2 sequences are SGHRS and YFSETQ. The CDR3 length is 16 residues. Losses at the gene ends were 4 bases for V and 2 bases for J; bases not matched to a gene: 3. Here the CDR3 reads CASSPGLAGGQETQYF. The CDR3 region has the DNA TGCGCCAGCAGCCCTGGACTAGCGGGAGGGCAAGAGACCCAGTACTTC.

The rearrangement links TRBV4-3 to TRBJ1-1, with D unclear. Deletions cut 0 bases from V and 1 base from J, with 6 bases between. The CDR3 runs 14 residues. Germline V gives CDR1 LGHNA, CDR2 YSLEER. CDR3 sequence: CASSQDGGNTEAFF. Here the CDR3 DNA reads TGCGCCAGCAGCCAAGATGGAGGGAACACTGAAGCTTTCTTT.

The chain has TRBV27 and TRBJ2-1; 9 bases agree with TRBD2. V lost 6 bases, J lost 7 bases, and 4 bases stayed unmatched. The CDR3 contains 13 residues. The V gene's germline CDR1 is MNHEY and CDR2 SMNVEV (reference sequence). The CDR3 here is CASRGLAGNEQFF. CDR3 nucleotide sequence: TGTGCCAGCAGGGGACTAGCCGGGAATGAGCAGTTCTTC.

This clone appeared a single time. At one end, the junction sequence differs from germline, possibly due to a read error. The chain joins TRBV18 to TRBJ2-7; no firm D call. Germline CDR1 reads KGHSH; CDR2 reads LQKENI. The CDR3 is 11 amino acids. The CDR3 nucleotides are TGTGCCGGCTCACCAAGCCGCGAGCAGTACTTC. Encoded protein: CAGSPSREQYF.

The CDR3 sequence: CASSVRGDYGYTF. The CDR3 region has the DNA TGTGCCAGCAGCGTCAGGGGCGACTATGGCTACACCTTC. The V call is TRBV11-2, the J call TRBJ1-2; tentative D call: TRBD1 (6 bases). The CDR3 spans 13 residues. CDR1 and CDR2 (germline): SGHAT, FQNNGV. Trimming removed 5 bases at V and 3 bases at J, with 10 bases between.

The chain uses TRBV19 and TRBJ2-1; 12 bases are a match to TRBD2. Trimming at V came to 4 bases and at J to 8 bases, leaving 9 bases not matched to a gene. Germline V gene lookup returns CDR1 LNHDA and CDR2 SQIVND (reference sequence). The CDR3 extends over 16 amino acids. CDR3 sequence reads: CASSTGALAGGDEQFF. The CDR3 coding sequence is TGTGCCAGTAGTACCGGGGCCCTAGCGGGAGGGGATGAGCAGTTCTTC.

The chain couples TRBV9 to TRBJ2-1, with 13 nucleotides matching TRBD2. The germline V gene has CDR1 SGDLS and CDR2 YYNGEE. CDR3 length: 16 amino acids. V trimming: 0 bases; J trimming: 6 bases; junction bases outside the gene matches: 3. The CDR3 protein is CASSVAGLAGANEQFF. CDR3 nucleotides: TGTGCCAGCAGCGTAGCCGGACTAGCGGGAGCCAATGAGCAGTTCTTC.

The chain is built from TRBV20-1 and TRBJ1-2, with unresolved D. The CDR3 totals 11 residues. Germline loops: CDR1 DFQATT, CDR2 SNEGSKA (reference sequence). The V gene lost 3 bases and the J gene lost 8 bases, with 10 bases spanning the gap. The CDR3 nucleotides read TGCAGTGCTAGTAGAGGCCCCGGCTACACCTTC. Encoded protein: CSASRGPGYTF.